This T cell receptor (beta chain) is drawn from a study of CD8 T cells in ankylosing spondylitis. With molecular barcodes, quantitative 5'-RACE was used to make the TCR beta libraries. One entry per CDR3 protein, called by TCRdb with MiXCR from the 5' RACE reads. The sample lists hundreds of thousands of distinct CDR3 sequences, approximately 10% occurring once. Whole-study findings and limits: Disease-linked clones reportedly showed significant enrichment in matched ankylosing spondylitis synovial fluid. Disease-associated clones were CD8+ and fairly uncommon in peripheral blood. Ankylosing spondylitis blood appeared to carry a characteristic TCR beta motif of eight or nine highly homologous variants.

A remark on this clonotype: Its antigen is currently unknown.

With 3 bases removed from V and 12 bases from J, the gap between germline ends came to 16 bases. Germline V gives CDR1 SGDLS, CDR2 YYNGEE. CDR3 length: 14 amino acids. Sequencing was carried out using blood, either unsorted or a sorted T cell fraction (not recorded which). The receptor's source is a male donor with ankylosing spondylitis. This chain joins TRBV9 and TRBJ1-6, with D hard to call. The CDR3 DNA follows: TGTGCCAGCAGCGCCAGTCAACCCCCTCAACCCCTCCACTTT. It codes for CASSASQPPQPLHF.